Listed below are T cell receptor beta chains from one sample, sequenced in a study of T cells after yellow fever vaccination. A single record per CDR3 protein comes from TCRdb applying MiXCR to the 5' RACE reads. Of about 400,000 distinct CDR3 sequences listed, around 10% are singletons. The source material was PBMCs, sampled on the day of the first yellow fever vaccination. The receptors here all came from a man between 18 and 29 years old who received the YFV17D yellow fever vaccine. CDR3s include the opening cysteine and the closing phenylalanine or tryptophan. The order of the fields is V gene, D gene, J gene, clone size, CDR3 DNA, CDR3 protein. The D gene is left open where the match is weak. Clone size appears in some rows only: once, few, many, or a class for an expanded clone.

V: TRBV5-1
D: TRBD2
J: TRBJ2-5
size: many
DNA: TGCGCCAGCAGCTTGACCCTAGCGGAAGAGACCCAGTACTTC
CDR3: CASSLTLAEETQYF

V: TRBV12-3/TRBV12-4
D: TRBD1
J: TRBJ1-1
size: few
DNA: TGTGCCAGCAGGATCCAGACAGGGGGGTACACTGAAGCTTTCTTT
CDR3: CASRIQTGGYTEAFF

V: TRBV6-5
D: .
J: TRBJ2-3
size: few
DNA: TGTGCCAGCAGTTATTCGACAGATTTCTTCACAGATACGCAGTATTTT
CDR3: CASSYSTDFFTDTQYF

V: TRBV7-6
D: .
J: TRBJ2-3
size: few
DNA: TGTGCCAGCAGCAAGGGCCGCACAGATACGCAGTATTTT
CDR3: CASSKGRTDTQYF

V: TRBV5-1
D: TRBD1
J: TRBJ2-5
size: .
DNA: TGCGCCAGCAGCTTGGCAGGGACAGGGTTCATCCCGGAGACCCAGTACTTC
CDR3: CASSLAGTGFIPETQYF

V: TRBV5-1
D: .
J: TRBJ1-1
size: .
DNA: TGCGCCAGCAGCCCGGGTCTGCGGGACACTGAAGCTTTCTTT
CDR3: CASSPGLRDTEAFF

V: TRBV6-1
D: .
J: TRBJ1-2
size: .
DNA: TGTGCCAGCACTCACGACGGGACTCACTATGGCTACACCTTC
CDR3: CASTHDGTHYGYTF

V: TRBV29-1
D: TRBD1
J: TRBJ1-1
size: .
DNA: TGCAGCGGTACCGGGACAGTGAACACTGAAGCTTTCTTT
CDR3: CSGTGTVNTEAFF

V: TRBV18
D: TRBD1
J: TRBJ2-1
size: few
DNA: TGTGCCAGCTCAGTGGGACAGGACAATGAGCAGTTCTTC
CDR3: CASSVGQDNEQFF

V: TRBV7-2
D: .
J: TRBJ1-6
size: few
DNA: TGTGCCAGCAGCTTCAGGGGTCCACCCCTCCACTTT
CDR3: CASSFRGPPLHF

V: TRBV19
D: .
J: TRBJ1-1
size: many
DNA: TGTGCCAGTAGTATTAGCTCGGGGACCGAAGCTTTCTTT
CDR3: CASSISSGTEAFF

V: TRBV6-1
D: .
J: TRBJ2-7
size: few
DNA: TGTGCCAGCAGATCGGCCATCTCCTACGAGCAGTACTTC
CDR3: CASRSAISYEQYF

V: TRBV7-3
D: .
J: TRBJ1-5
size: few
DNA: TGTGCCAGCAGCCTAAGGGGCGGGGAGGATCAGCCCCAGCATTTT
CDR3: CASSLRGGEDQPQHF

V: TRBV10-2
D: TRBD1
J: TRBJ2-7
size: .
DNA: TGCGCCAGCAGCCGGGACAGGGAGGAATGGGAGCAGTACTTC
CDR3: CASSRDREEWEQYF

V: TRBV19
D: .
J: TRBJ2-2
size: few
DNA: TGTGCCAGTACCTCCGGGACCCTCCGCCGGGAGCTGTTTTTT
CDR3: CASTSGTLRRELFF

V: TRBV4-1
D: TRBD1
J: TRBJ2-7
size: .
DNA: TGCGCCAGAAGCCAAGAGGGGACAGACAGCTACGAGCAGTACTTC
CDR3: CARSQEGTDSYEQYF

V: TRBV20-1
D: .
J: TRBJ2-3
size: .
DNA: TGCAGTGCCCTAGGGTTGGGGGGCCCAGATACGCAGTATTTT
CDR3: CSALGLGGPDTQYF

V: TRBV20-1
D: .
J: TRBJ1-5
size: few
DNA: TGCAGTGCTCACTCAGGCGGGGGGGATCAGCCCCAGCATTTT
CDR3: CSAHSGGGDQPQHF

V: TRBV7-2
D: .
J: TRBJ1-1
size: .
DNA: TGTGCCAGCAGCTTGTCCGGACGGAACACTGAAGCTTTCTTT
CDR3: CASSLSGRNTEAFF

V: TRBV5-5
D: .
J: TRBJ2-3
size: many
DNA: TGTGCCAGCAGCTATGACACTCAGGGGTTCGATACGCAGTATTTT
CDR3: CASSYDTQGFDTQYF

V: TRBV29-1
D: TRBD1
J: TRBJ1-1
size: few
DNA: TGCAGCGTTGCAGGGGGTGAATTT
CDR3: CSVAGGEF

V: TRBV4-1
D: .
J: TRBJ1-5
size: .
DNA: TGCGCCAGCAGCCAAGGGCCTAACGATAGGGAGCCCCAGCATTTT
CDR3: CASSQGPNDREPQHF